These T cell receptor beta chains were read from a single sample in a study of multiple sclerosis patients with progressive multifocal leukoencephalopathy. This table comes from immunoSEQ multiplex PCR, and its TCRdb copy is limited to in-frame clones, with some not included. Of roughly 32,000 clones in the sample, approximately 90% were seen once. Source: PBMCs, taken from a patient treated with natalizumab. The source of these receptors is a woman between 40 and 50 years old with progressive multifocal leukoencephalopathy. The CDR3 runs from the conserved cysteine through the conserved F or W. Fields, in order: D gene, clone size, V gene, CDR3 protein. The D gene is left open where the match is weak. For some rows the clone size is stated as once, few or many, or as a class when expanded; others skip it.

>.|.|TRBV6-6
CASSPPGTRGGELFF
>.|.|TRBV7-9
CASSLAYPTAGLGGYTF
>.|.|TRBV7-9
CASSSRTLSDEKLFF
>.|.|TRBV2
CATQKDRGTEAFF
>.|.|TRBV2
CASSEDIPNQPQHF
>.|.|TRBV28
CASRVSNQPQHF
>.|.|TRBV6-4
CASSDSYRGDTDTQYF
>.|.|TRBV4-3
CASSQDSLITSTDTQYF
>.|.|TRBV30
CAWSAPGDEKLFF
>.|.|TRBV7-8
CASSSDGLMRKLFF
>.|.|TRBV5-5
CASSFGSSGNTMYF
>TRBD1|few|TRBV7-9
CASSRTGFSYNEQFF
>.|.|TRBV5-1
CASSLGVEQFF
>TRBD1|.|TRBV11-2
CASSPAGTGGYEQYF
>TRBD1|few|TRBV4-2
CASSQDRAPGGGGYTF
>TRBD2|.|TRBV9
CASSVGGGGTPGEVF
>TRBD1|.|TRBV19
CASNQGDQPQHF
>.|.|TRBV10-3
CAISEILGELFF
>.|.|TRBV7-2
CASSPGRNSPLHF
>.|.|TRBV4-3
CASSQEESSYNEQFF
>.|few|TRBV7-9
CASSLSANGYTF
>TRBD2|.|TRBV6-4
CASSDSSSSGGYNEQFF
>.|.|TRBV19
CASTRGPLNYGYTF
>.|.|TRBV6-1
CASSQSGNRDCQYF
>TRBD1|.|TRBV5-1
CASSSGTARGANVLTF
>.|.|TRBV10-3
CAISESIGPGSNRPQHF
>.|few|TRBV10-3
CAISPDNSYEQYF
>.|.|TRBV5-1
CASSLKRDEQYF
>.|.|TRBV7-6
CASSLISGEINTEAFF
>.|.|TRBV18
CASSPQSTDTQYF
>.|.|TRBV7-9
CASRDGTEDNYGYTF
>TRBD2|once|TRBV2
CASSEASLAGGQRETQYF
>.|.|TRBV9
CASSIYTGELFF
>TRBD1|.|TRBV19
CASSGVTGGRTGELFF
>TRBD1|.|TRBV4-1
CASSPGTDNTGELFF
>TRBD1|.|TRBV6-6
CASTGQGQGYIEQYF
>.|.|TRBV27
CASTFSTGSVGTQYF
>TRBD1|.|TRBV4-3
CASSRDLTGVGEKLFF
>.|.|TRBV6-6
CASSYSRGMNTEAFF
>.|.|TRBV4-1
CASRHYTKRGYTF
>.|once|TRBV4-2
CASSQEGGYGYTF
>.|.|TRBV5-8
CASSLEGFRNTEAFF
>TRBD1|.|TRBV2
CASLGQGATRYEQYF
>.|.|TRBV11-3
CASSLRTANTGELFF
>TRBD2|.|TRBV5-4
CASSLVSSGGLGTQYF
>TRBD1|.|TRBV5-1
CASSRTGQGMDEKLFF
>.|.|TRBV27
CASSDFGRANEKLFF
>.|.|TRBV4-1
CASSQKQGNEQYF
>TRBD1|.|TRBV28
CASSSMGTGGDEQYF
>TRBD1|.|TRBV7-9
CASSRMGQINYGYTF
>.|.|TRBV5-5
CASSDWATNEKLFF
>.|.|TRBV29-1
CSVESGGELFF
>.|.|TRBV28
CASSFGTPYEQYF
>TRBD2|few|TRBV7-8
CASRIAGSSYEQYF
>TRBD1|few|TRBV9
CASSPQPQGSGETQYF
>.|.|TRBV5-1
CASSWGPGNEQFF
>TRBD2|once|TRBV5-6
CASIHHPGLAGFF